The rows below give T cell receptor beta chains drawn from one sample of a study of blood T cell repertoires in COVID-19. This table comes from immunoSEQ multiplex PCR, and its TCRdb copy is limited to in-frame clones, with some not included. The table includes some 180,000 clones, around 85% detected once. The specimen was peripheral blood. These receptors were taken from an older woman with acute or convalescent COVID-19. CDR3s include the opening cysteine and the closing phenylalanine or tryptophan. Each record gives: D gene, V gene, J gene, clone size, CDR3 protein, CDR3 DNA. D genes are given only for firm matches. Only part of the rows carry a size: once, few, many, or a class if the clone is expanded.

TRBD1	TRBV29-1	TRBJ2-7	.	CSTRDSYEQYF	TGCAGCACCAGGGACAGCTACGAGCAGTACTTC
.	TRBV18	TRBJ1-2	.	CASSPTDSPWHGYTF	TGTGCCAGCTCACCAACGGACAGCCCATGGCATGGCTACACCTTC
.	TRBV6-4	TRBJ2-1	once	CASSERGGNEQFF	TGTGCCAGCAGTGAGCGGGGCGGGAATGAGCAGTTCTTC
.	TRBV11-3	TRBJ2-1	.	CASRDVREGEQFF	TGTGCCAGCAGGGACGTCAGGGAAGGTGAGCAGTTCTTC
TRBD1	TRBV23-1	TRBJ1-2	.	CASSQSGQGGHYGYTF	TGCGCCAGCAGTCAATCGGGACAGGGGGGGCACTATGGCTACACCTTC
.	TRBV2	TRBJ2-2	.	CASSRDAGTGELFF	TGTGCCAGCAGTCGGGATGCAGGAACCGGGGAGCTGTTTTTT
.	TRBV5-1	TRBJ1-1	.	CASSLDGSNTEAFF	TGCGCCAGCAGCTTGGACGGGTCGAACACTGAAGCTTTCTTT
TRBD1	TRBV18	TRBJ1-4	.	CASSLGTGGREKLFF	TGTGCCAGCTCACTAGGGACAGGGGGCCGAGAAAAACTGTTTTTT
.	TRBV30	TRBJ2-1	few	CAWSGAVGEQFF	TGTGCCTGGAGTGGGGCCGTCGGAGAGCAGTTCTTC
.	TRBV7-9	TRBJ1-4	.	CASSQFKGYEKLFF	TGTGCCAGCAGTCAATTCAAGGGGTATGAAAAACTGTTTTTT
TRBD2	TRBV9	TRBJ2-1	.	CASSVETSGKNEQFF	TGTGCCAGCAGCGTAGAGACTAGCGGTAAGAATGAGCAGTTCTTC
.	TRBV18	TRBJ2-1	.	CASSTENLKDNEQFF	TGTGCCAGCTCTACCGAGAATCTTAAAGACAATGAGCAGTTCTTC
TRBD1	TRBV27	TRBJ1-1	.	CASSLRQGARTEAFF	TGTGCCAGCAGTCTCCGACAGGGGGCGAGGACTGAAGCTTTCTTT
TRBD1	TRBV6-4	TRBJ1-6	.	CASSETPGQISPLHF	TGTGCCAGCAGTGAAACCCCGGGACAGATTTCACCCCTCCACTTT
.	TRBV2	TRBJ1-1	once	CASNRETLPRRAFF	TGTGCCAGCAACAGAGAGACACTCCCTCGGAGGGCTTTCTTT
.	TRBV14	TRBJ1-2	.	CASSQVGSRGDGYTF	TGTGCCAGCAGCCAAGTAGGTAGCCGGGGAGATGGCTACACCTTC
TRBD1	TRBV19	TRBJ1-5	few	CASIPGTGGIRQPQHF	TGTGCCAGTATCCCCGGGACAGGGGGCATTCGGCAGCCCCAGCATTTT
TRBD1	TRBV6-5	TRBJ1-4	.	CASKIDRVNEKLFF	TGTGCCAGCAAAATTGACAGGGTAAATGAAAAACTGTTTTTT
.	TRBV28	TRBJ1-6	.	CASKTTGGSPLHF	TGTGCCAGCAAAACTACCGGGGGTTCACCCCTCCACTTT
.	TRBV6-6	TRBJ1-2	once	CASRRGDYGYTF	TGTGCCAGCAGACGGGGAGACTATGGCTACACCTTC
.	TRBV20-1	TRBJ1-6	.	CSASVARRNSPLHF	TGCAGTGCTAGTGTAGCGCGGAGAAATTCACCCCTCCACTTT
TRBD1	TRBV29-1	TRBJ1-2	.	CSATKGTGSYTF	TGCAGCGCAACTAAAGGGACAGGGAGTTACACCTTC
TRBD2	TRBV5-1	TRBJ2-1	.	CASSLTTSAGSYNEQFF	TGCGCCAGCAGCTTGACCACTAGCGCCGGATCCTACAATGAGCAGTTCTTC
TRBD2	TRBV19	TRBJ2-5	.	CASSIGLAGGAQYF	TGTGCCAGTAGTATAGGGCTAGCGGGAGGTGCCCAGTACTTC
.	TRBV28	TRBJ1-6	.	CASSSGKGSRLYNSPLHF	TGTGCCAGCAGTTCGGGTAAAGGTTCCCGCCTATATAATTCACCCCTCCACTTT
.	TRBV6-5	TRBJ1-2	.	CASVTVRDNYGYTF	TGTGCCAGCGTGACAGTGAGAGATAACTATGGCTACACCTTC
.	TRBV30	TRBJ1-1	few	CAWSIQNTEAFF	TGTGCCTGGAGTATACAGAACACTGAAGCTTTCTTT
TRBD2	TRBV27	TRBJ2-3	.	CASSSNPGLGHSDTQYF	TGTGCCAGCAGTTCCAATCCGGGACTAGGACATTCAGATACGCAGTATTTT
TRBD2	TRBV19	TRBJ2-2	.	CASSLQLRLLAGVTGELFF	TGTGCCAGTAGTCTCCAGCTCCGTCTACTAGCGGGAGTCACCGGGGAGCTGTTTTTT
TRBD1	TRBV12-3/TRBV12-4	TRBJ1-2	.	CASSPGTASGDTF	TGTGCCAGCAGTCCCGGGACAGCCTCCGGGGACACCTTC
.	TRBV6-5	TRBJ1-2	few	CASNQGNYGYTF	TGTGCCAGCAACCAGGGTAACTATGGCTACACCTTC
TRBD2	TRBV7-2	TRBJ2-1	.	CASSPQTSRGSYNEQFF	TGTGCCAGCAGCCCCCAGACTAGCCGAGGCTCCTACAATGAGCAGTTCTTC
.	TRBV27	TRBJ1-2	.	CASSFIGGTYGYTF	TGTGCCAGCAGCTTCATAGGGGGTACCTATGGCTACACCTTC
.	TRBV7-9	TRBJ2-6	.	CASSPSANVLTF	TGTGCCAGCAGCCCGTCGGCCAACGTCCTGACTTTC
.	TRBV30	TRBJ2-3	.	CAWSVLNPSTDTQYF	TGTGCCTGGAGTGTACTGAACCCCAGCACAGATACGCAGTATTTT
TRBD2	TRBV7-2	TRBJ2-2	.	CASSSGLAFSNTGELFF	TGTGCCAGCAGCTCGGGACTAGCGTTCTCGAACACCGGGGAGCTGTTTTTT
TRBD1	TRBV9	TRBJ1-3	.	CASTRTGAGNTIYF	TGTGCCAGCACCCGAACAGGGGCTGGAAACACCATATATTTT
.	TRBV5-8	TRBJ1-2	.	CASSFDRPTTDGYTF	TGTGCCAGCAGCTTTGACAGGCCGACGACAGATGGCTACACCTTC
TRBD1	TRBV5-8	TRBJ2-2	.	CASSPGTGRTGELFF	TGTGCCAGCAGCCCCGGGACAGGCCGGACCGGGGAGCTGTTTTTT
.	TRBV10-1	TRBJ1-4	once	CARRGRDNEKLFF	TGCGCCAGACGTGGGAGAGATAATGAAAAACTGTTTTTT
.	TRBV25-1	TRBJ2-3	.	CASRGIGREPDTQYF	TGTGCCAGCAGGGGAATCGGCAGGGAACCAGATACGCAGTATTTT
TRBD2	TRBV2	TRBJ2-7	once	CASSLAGDHEQYF	TGTGCCAGCAGCCTCGCGGGAGACCACGAGCAGTACTTC
TRBD2	TRBV5-5	TRBJ2-1	.	CASSSRGSGGYNEQFF	TGTGCCAGCAGCTCCCGAGGTAGCGGGGGATACAATGAGCAGTTCTTC
TRBD2	TRBV18	TRBJ2-1	.	CASSPTSGIFDEQFF	TGTGCCAGCTCTCCTACGAGCGGGATCTTCGATGAGCAGTTCTTC
.	TRBV6-5	TRBJ2-3	.	CASSYSGSTTDTQYF	TGTGCCAGCAGTTACTCGGGCAGTACCACAGATACGCAGTATTTT